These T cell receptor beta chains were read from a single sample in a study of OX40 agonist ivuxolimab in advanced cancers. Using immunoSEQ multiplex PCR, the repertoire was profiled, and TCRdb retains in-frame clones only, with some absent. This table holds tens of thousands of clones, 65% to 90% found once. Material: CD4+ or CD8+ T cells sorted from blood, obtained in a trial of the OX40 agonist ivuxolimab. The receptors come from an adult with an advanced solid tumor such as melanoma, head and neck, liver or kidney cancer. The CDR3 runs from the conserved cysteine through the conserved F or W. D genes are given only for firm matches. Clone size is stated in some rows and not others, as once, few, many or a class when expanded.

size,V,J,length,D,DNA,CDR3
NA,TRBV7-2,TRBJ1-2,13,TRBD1,TGTGCCAGCAGCTTAACAGGGGTTGGAGGCTACACCTTC,CASSLTGVGGYTF
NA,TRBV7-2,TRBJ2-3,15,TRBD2,TGTGCCAGCAGCCTACAGCGGGGGAATACAGATACGCAGTATTTT,CASSLQRGNTDTQYF
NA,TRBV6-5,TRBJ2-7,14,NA,TGTGCCAGCAGTTATGCCCTAGGGGGCTACGAGCAGTACTTC,CASSYALGGYEQYF
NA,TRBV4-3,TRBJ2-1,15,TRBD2,TGCGCCAGCAGCCTTCTAGCGGGGGGAATGGATGAGCAGTTCTTC,CASSLLAGGMDEQFF
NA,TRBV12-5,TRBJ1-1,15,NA,TGTGCTAGTGGTTTGTTCGAGGGGATGAACACTGAAGCTTTCTTT,CASGLFEGMNTEAFF
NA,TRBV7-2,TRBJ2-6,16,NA,TGTGCCAGCAGCACGATCGGGGGCTCTGGGGCCAACGTCCTGACTTTC,CASSTIGGSGANVLTF
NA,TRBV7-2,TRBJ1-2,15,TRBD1,TGTGCCAGCAGCTCCCAGACAGGGACGGGATGGGGCTACACCTTC,CASSSQTGTGWGYTF
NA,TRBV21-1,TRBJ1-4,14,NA,TGTGCCAGCAGTGCCGGGACAGGGATTGAAAAACTGTTTTTT,CASSAGTGIEKLFF
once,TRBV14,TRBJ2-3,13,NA,TGTGCCAGCAGCCGGAGGAGCCCAGATACGCAGTATTTT,CASSRRSPDTQYF
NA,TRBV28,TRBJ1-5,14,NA,TGTGCCAGCAGAAGCGGAAGGAGTTATCAGCCCCAGCATTTT,CASRSGRSYQPQHF
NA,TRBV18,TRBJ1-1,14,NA,TGTGCCAGCTCACCGGGACACCTTAACACTGAAGCTTTCTTT,CASSPGHLNTEAFF
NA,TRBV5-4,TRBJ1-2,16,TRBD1,TGTGCCAGCAGCGTCGGACAGGGGGCAATTGGCTATGGCTACACCTTC,CASSVGQGAIGYGYTF
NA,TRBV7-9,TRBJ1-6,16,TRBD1,TGTGCCAGCAGCTTGGACAGGGACAAAAGAAATTCACCCCTCCACTTT,CASSLDRDKRNSPLHF
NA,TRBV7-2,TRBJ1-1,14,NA,TGTGCCAGCAGCTCGCAGAGTATGAACACTGAAGCTTTCTTT,CASSSQSMNTEAFF
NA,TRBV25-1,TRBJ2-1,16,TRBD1,TGTGCCAGCAGTGATCCCACGGCAGGGGGATACAATGAGCAGTTCTTC,CASSDPTAGGYNEQFF
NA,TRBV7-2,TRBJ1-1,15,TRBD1,TGTGCCAGCAGCTTTTACAGGGGGGAGGTCACTGAAGCTTTCTTT,CASSFYRGEVTEAFF
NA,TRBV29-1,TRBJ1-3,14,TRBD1,TGCAGCGTTCAGAGGGGGCTCTCTGGAAACACCATATATTTT,CSVQRGLSGNTIYF
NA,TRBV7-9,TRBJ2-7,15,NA,TGTGCCAGCAGCCCCTGGAAGGGATCAAACTACGAGCAGTACTTC,CASSPWKGSNYEQYF
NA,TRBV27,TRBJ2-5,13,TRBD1,TGTGCCAGCAGTCTCTCAGGGGGCGAGACCCAGTACTTC,CASSLSGGETQYF
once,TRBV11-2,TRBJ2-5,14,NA,TGTGCCAGCAGCCGCTTAACGGGCCTAGGGACCCAGTACTTC,CASSRLTGLGTQYF
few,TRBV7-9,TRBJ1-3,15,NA,TGTGCCAGCAGCTTAGCTTCCGGGGGAGCAAACACCATATATTTT,CASSLASGGANTIYF
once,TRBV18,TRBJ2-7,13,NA,TGTGCCAGCTCACCGCTTGAGGACTACGAGCAGTACTTC,CASSPLEDYEQYF
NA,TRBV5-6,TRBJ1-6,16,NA,TGTGCCAGCAGCCCCGCCGGCAGGCGGGGTAATTCACCCCTCCACTTT,CASSPAGRRGNSPLHF
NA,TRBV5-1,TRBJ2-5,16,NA,TGCGCCAGCAGCGGGGGTGGAGGGACCGTGATCGAGACCCAGTACTTC,CASSGGGGTVIETQYF
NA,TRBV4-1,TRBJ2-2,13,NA,TGCGCCAGCAGCCAAGTTAGTACCGGGGAGCTGTTTTTT,CASSQVSTGELFF
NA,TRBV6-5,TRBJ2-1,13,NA,TGTGCCAGCAAACAGGACTTTTACAATGAGCAGTTCTTC,CASKQDFYNEQFF
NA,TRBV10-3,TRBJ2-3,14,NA,TGTGCCATCAGTGAGTACACGGGTACAGATACGCAGTATTTT,CAISEYTGTDTQYF
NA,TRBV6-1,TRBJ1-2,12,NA,TGTGCCAGCACGTGGGGTAACTATGGCTACACCTTC,CASTWGNYGYTF
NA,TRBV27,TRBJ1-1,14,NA,TGTGCCAGCAGTCTCCAACTACAGGGCACTGAAGCTTTCTTT,CASSLQLQGTEAFF
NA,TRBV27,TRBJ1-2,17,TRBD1,TGTGCCAGCAGTTTAAAGGTTCCACAGGGGTTGGGCTATGGCTACACCTTC,CASSLKVPQGLGYGYTF
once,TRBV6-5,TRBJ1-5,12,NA,TGTGCCAGCAGTACGAGCAATCAGCCCCAGCATTTT,CASSTSNQPQHF
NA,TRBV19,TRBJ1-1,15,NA,TGTGCCAGTAGTATAGGAGGGGCTGGGAACACTGAAGCTTTCTTT,CASSIGGAGNTEAFF
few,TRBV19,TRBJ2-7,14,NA,TGTGCCAGTAGTACTGACACGAGCTCCTACGAGCAGTACTTC,CASSTDTSSYEQYF
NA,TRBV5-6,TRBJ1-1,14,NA,TGTGCCAGCAGCTTGAAGCAGGGAAGGAGTGAAGCTTTCTTT,CASSLKQGRSEAFF
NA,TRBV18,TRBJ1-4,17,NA,TGTGCCAGCTCACCCTACGCGGGGATCGATAAGAATGAAAAACTGTTTTTT,CASSPYAGIDKNEKLFF
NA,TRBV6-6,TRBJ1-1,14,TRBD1,TGTGCCAGCAGAACCGGGACAGAGAACACTGAAGCTTTCTTT,CASRTGTENTEAFF
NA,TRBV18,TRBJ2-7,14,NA,TGTGCCAGCTCACCACCCACAGGAAAATACGAGCAGTACTTC,CASSPPTGKYEQYF
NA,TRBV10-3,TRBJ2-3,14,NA,TGTGCCATCAGTGATCCAAGGGCCCGAGGTACGCAGTATTTT,CAISDPRARGTQYF
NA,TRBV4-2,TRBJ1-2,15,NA,TGTGCCAGCAGCCAGGACCACGGGACACTAGGAGGCTACACCTTC,CASSQDHGTLGGYTF
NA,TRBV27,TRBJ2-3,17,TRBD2,TGTGCCAGCAGTCTGGCCGGGACTAGCGGGGGATCAGATACGCAGTATTTT,CASSLAGTSGGSDTQYF
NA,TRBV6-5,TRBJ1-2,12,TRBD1,TGTGCCAGTAAAGACAGGGTCCATGGCTACACCTTC,CASKDRVHGYTF
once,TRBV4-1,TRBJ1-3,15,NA,TGCGCCAGCAGCCAAGTCCGGGTATTAGGAAACACCATATATTTT,CASSQVRVLGNTIYF
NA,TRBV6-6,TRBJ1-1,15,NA,TGTGCCAGCAGTTTGAGCCGACAGCCCCAGGGTGAAGCTTTCTTT,CASSLSRQPQGEAFF